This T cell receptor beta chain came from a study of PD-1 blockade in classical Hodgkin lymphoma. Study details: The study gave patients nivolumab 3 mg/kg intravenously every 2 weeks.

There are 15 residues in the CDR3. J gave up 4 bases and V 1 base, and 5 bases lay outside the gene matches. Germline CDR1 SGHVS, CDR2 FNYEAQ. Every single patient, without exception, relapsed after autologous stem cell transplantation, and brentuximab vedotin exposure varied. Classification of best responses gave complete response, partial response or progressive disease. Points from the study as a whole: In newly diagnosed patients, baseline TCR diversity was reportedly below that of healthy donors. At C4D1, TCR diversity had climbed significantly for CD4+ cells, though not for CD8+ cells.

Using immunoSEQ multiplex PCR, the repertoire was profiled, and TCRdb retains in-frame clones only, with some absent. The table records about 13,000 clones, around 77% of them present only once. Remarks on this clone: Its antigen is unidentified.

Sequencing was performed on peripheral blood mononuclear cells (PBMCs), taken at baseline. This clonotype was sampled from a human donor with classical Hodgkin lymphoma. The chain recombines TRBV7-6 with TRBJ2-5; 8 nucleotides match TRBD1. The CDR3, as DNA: TGTGCCAGCAGCTTAGAGACAGGGGCGCGAGAGACCCAGTACTTC. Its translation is CASSLETGARETQYF.